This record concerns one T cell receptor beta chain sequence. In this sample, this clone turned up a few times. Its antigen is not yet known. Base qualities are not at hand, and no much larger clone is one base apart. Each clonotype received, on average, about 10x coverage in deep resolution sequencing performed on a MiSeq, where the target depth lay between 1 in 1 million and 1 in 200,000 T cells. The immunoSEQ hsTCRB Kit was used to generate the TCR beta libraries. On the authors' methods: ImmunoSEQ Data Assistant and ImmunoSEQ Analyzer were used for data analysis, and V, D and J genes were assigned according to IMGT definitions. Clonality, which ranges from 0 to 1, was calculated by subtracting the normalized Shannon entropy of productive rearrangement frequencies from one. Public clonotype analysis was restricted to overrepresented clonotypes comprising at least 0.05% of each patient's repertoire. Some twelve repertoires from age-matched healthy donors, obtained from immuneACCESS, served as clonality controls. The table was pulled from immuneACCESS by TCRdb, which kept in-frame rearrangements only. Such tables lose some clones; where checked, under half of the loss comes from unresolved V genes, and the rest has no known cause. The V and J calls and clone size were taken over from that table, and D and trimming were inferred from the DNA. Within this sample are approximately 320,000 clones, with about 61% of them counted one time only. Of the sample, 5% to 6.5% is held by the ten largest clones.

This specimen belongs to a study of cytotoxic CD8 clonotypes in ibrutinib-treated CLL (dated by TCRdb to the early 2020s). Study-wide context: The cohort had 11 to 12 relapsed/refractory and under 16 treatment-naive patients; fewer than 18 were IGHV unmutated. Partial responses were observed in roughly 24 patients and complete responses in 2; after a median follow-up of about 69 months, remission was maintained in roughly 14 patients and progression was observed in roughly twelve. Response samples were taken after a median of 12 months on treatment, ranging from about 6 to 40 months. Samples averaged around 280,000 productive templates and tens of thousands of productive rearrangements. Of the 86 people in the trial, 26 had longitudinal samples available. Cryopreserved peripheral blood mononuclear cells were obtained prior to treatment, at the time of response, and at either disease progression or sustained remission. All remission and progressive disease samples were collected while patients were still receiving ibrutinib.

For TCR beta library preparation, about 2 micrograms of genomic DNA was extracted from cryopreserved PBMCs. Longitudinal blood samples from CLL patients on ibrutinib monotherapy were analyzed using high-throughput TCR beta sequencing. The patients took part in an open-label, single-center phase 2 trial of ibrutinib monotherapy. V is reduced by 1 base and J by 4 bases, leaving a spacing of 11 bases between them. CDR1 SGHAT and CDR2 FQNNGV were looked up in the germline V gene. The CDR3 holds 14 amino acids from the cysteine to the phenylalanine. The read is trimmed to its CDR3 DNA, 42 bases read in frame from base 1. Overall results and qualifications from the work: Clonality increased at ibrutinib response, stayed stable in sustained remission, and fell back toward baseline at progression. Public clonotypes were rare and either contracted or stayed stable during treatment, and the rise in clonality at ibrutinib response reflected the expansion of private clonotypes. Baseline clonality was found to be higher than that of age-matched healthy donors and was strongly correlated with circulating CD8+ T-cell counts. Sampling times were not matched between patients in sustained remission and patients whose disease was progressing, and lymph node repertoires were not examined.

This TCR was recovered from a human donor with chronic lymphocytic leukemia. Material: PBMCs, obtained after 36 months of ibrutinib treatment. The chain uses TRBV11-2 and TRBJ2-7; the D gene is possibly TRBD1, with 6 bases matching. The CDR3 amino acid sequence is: CASSLAQQGYEQYF. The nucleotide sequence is TGTGCCAGCAGCTTAGCCCAACAGGGATACGAGCAGTACTTC.